Listed below are T cell receptor beta chains from one sample, sequenced in a study of blood T cells in healthy people across ages. Via MiXCR, TCRdb re-called the 5' RACE reads, giving one row per CDR3 protein. The repertoire has about 1.4 million distinct CDR3 sequences, 59% of them found once; the top ten carry over 5.5%. Specimen: blood. These receptors were obtained from a man aged 18-30 years in good health. The CDR3 runs from the conserved cysteine through the conserved F or W.

J gene	V gene	CDR3 protein
TRBJ2-3	TRBV30	CAWSVQGADTQYF
TRBJ2-1	TRBV7-9	CASSLALGVEQFF
-	TRBV27	CASSPGLTGEETQYF
TRBJ2-1	TRBV20-1	CSASFGGQGQFF
TRBJ1-2	TRBV18	CASSPEGQANYGYTF
TRBJ2-3	TRBV10-3	CAASRGNSGTDTQYF
TRBJ2-1	TRBV18	CASSPVRNGYNEQFF
TRBJ2-6	TRBV12-3/TRBV12-4	CASSPPQGERGANVLTF
TRBJ2-1	TRBV28	CASSPRTSGVKWGEQFF
TRBJ2-1	TRBV12-3/TRBV12-4	CASSLPGGRYNEQFF
TRBJ2-7	TRBV10-3	CAIREAGTSYEQYF
TRBJ2-3	TRBV6-2/TRBV6-3	CASSYSTLAGNTDTQYF
TRBJ1-2	TRBV7-9	CASSSDRVSGYTF
TRBJ2-3	TRBV7-2	CASSLGRAAGLSRDTQYF
-	TRBV9	CASSVADLPYEQYF
TRBJ1-4	TRBV12-3/TRBV12-4	CASSLRTGHRSKKLFF
TRBJ1-4	TRBV7-9	CASSSTVQGRREKLFF
TRBJ2-5	TRBV5-1	CASSLDQGQLRETQYF
TRBJ1-2	TRBV4-1	CASSQGQGGDGYTF
TRBJ1-6	TRBV25-1	CASAGRAMNSPLHF
TRBJ1-5	TRBV6-2/TRBV6-3	CASSQPFTQPQHF
TRBJ1-2	TRBV28	CAIRDGPNYGYTF
TRBJ2-7	TRBV6-6	CASSTWDIKFYEQYF
TRBJ1-2	TRBV29-1	CSDDRDGYGYTF
TRBJ2-4	TRBV27	CASRRRETAKNIQYF
TRBJ2-7	TRBV6-6	CASIKGQGQNYEQYF
TRBJ2-3	TRBV20-1	CSARLAGASTSTDTQYF
TRBJ1-1	TRBV9	CASSPHGQWAAYEGAFF
TRBJ1-6	TRBV30	CAWSQGLDRFKSSYNSPLHF
TRBJ2-7	TRBV7-8	CASSQGDAGRYEQYF
TRBJ2-4	TRBV27	CASSPSLAGGPDNIQYF
TRBJ2-7	TRBV28	CASSKGTYYSYEQYF
TRBJ2-7	TRBV29-1	CSVAEQGTYEQYF
-	TRBV20-1	CSARGAASGGEQYF
TRBJ2-3	TRBV7-9	CASSLFQGGTQYF
TRBJ2-1	TRBV3-1	CASSQSAGGNNEQFF
TRBJ2-1	TRBV11-2	CASSQWRDQGYNEQFF
TRBJ1-6	TRBV7-2	CASSLARTDNSPLHF
TRBJ1-1	TRBV5-5	CASSLSGAAAFF
TRBJ2-4	TRBV9	CASSSPGLHDPKNIQYF
TRBJ2-1	TRBV2	CASIAGGPGEQFF
TRBJ2-2	TRBV11-2	CASSLVAFRTTGELFF
TRBJ2-7	TRBV6-6	CASKTGTGNYEQYF
TRBJ2-7	TRBV6-2/TRBV6-3	CASSYPSGGRTYEQYF
TRBJ2-2	TRBV25-1	CASSRSWGHAGELFF